This TCR beta chain was identified in a study of Ad26.COV2.S vaccination and SARS-CoV-2 variants. Study summary: Participants got Ad26.COV2.S intramuscularly, once or twice 56 days apart.

Regarding treatment: about 20 received Ad26.COV2.S at low or high dose, single or two shots; 5 received placebo; per-sample allocation not given. On day 63 after the first injection, vaccine and placebo recipients gave samples. The table came from immunoSEQ multiplex PCR; TCRdb's copy has only in-frame clones and leaves some out. The data show some 480,000 clones, approximately 90% seen once. Germline V gene data show CDR1 as MNHEY and CDR2 as SVGEGT. This CDR3 comprises 15 residues. The V gene lost 0 bases and the J gene lost 3 bases, with 11 bases spanning the gap. For this clone: Its antigen is currently unknown.

General study results and limits: After vaccination, reports described spike-specific CD8+ and CD4+ T cell responses as showing substantial breadth.

V and J are TRBV6-2 or TRBV6-3 and TRBJ1-2, with D possibly being TRBD1 (5 bases). This sample comprised peripheral blood, obtained in a trial of Ad26.COV2.S vaccine versus placebo. The clonotype was recovered from a person between 18 and 65 years old who received the Ad26.COV2.S COVID-19 vaccine or a placebo. CDR3 DNA: TGTGCCAGCAGTTACTCGATACAAGGGGACTATGGCTACACCTTC. Translating gives CASSYSIQGDYGYTF.